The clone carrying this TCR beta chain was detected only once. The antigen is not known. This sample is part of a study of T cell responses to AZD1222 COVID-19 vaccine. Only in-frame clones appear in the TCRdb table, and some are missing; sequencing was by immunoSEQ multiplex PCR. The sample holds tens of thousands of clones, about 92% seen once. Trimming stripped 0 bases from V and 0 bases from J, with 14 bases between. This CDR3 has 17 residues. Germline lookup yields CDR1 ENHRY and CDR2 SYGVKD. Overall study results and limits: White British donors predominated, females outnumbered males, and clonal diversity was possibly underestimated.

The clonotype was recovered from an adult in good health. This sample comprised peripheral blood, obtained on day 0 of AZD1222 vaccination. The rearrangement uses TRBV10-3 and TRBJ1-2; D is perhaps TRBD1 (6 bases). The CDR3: CAISESAGEVANYGYTF. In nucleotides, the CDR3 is TGTGCCATCAGTGAGTCGGCAGGGGAGGTAGCTAACTATGGCTACACCTTC.